This TCR beta chain was identified during a study of technical replicates of blood from a handful of donors. With 1 base clipped from V and 1 base from J, the junction kept 3 bases outside the gene matches. The V gene's germline CDR1 is MGHRA and CDR2 YSYEKL. CDR3 length: 15 residues. Sequencing was performed with immunoSEQ multiplex PCR; in TCRdb, only in-frame clones are kept and a portion is missing. The table records around 67,000 clones, around 95% of them present only once. The sequenced material came from T cells isolated from PBMCs. The chain couples TRBV4-1 to TRBJ2-7; 8 bases are shared with TRBD1. This sequence originates from a human donor in good health. CDR3 in DNA: TGCGCCAGCAGCCAAGTTAGACAGGGGTCCTACGAGCAGTACTTC. Amino acids: CASSQVRQGSYEQYF.